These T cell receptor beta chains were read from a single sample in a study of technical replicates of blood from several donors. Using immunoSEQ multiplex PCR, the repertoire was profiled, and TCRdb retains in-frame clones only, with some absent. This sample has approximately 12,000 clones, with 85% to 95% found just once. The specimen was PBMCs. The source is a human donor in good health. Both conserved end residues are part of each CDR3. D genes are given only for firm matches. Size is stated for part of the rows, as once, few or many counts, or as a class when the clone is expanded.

CDR3: CSVQGFTEAFF
DNA: TGCAGTGTACAGGGGTTCACTGAAGCTTTCTTT
D: TRBD1
J: TRBJ1-1
length: 11
size: .
V: TRBV20-1

CDR3: CASSFSGSTGELFF
DNA: TGTGCCAGCAGCTTCAGCGGGAGCACCGGGGAGCTGTTTTTT
D: TRBD2
J: TRBJ2-2
length: 14
size: .
V: TRBV7-2

CDR3: CASTEGLANDEQFF
DNA: TGTGCCAGTACCGAGGGGCTAGCGAACGATGAGCAGTTCTTC
D: .
J: TRBJ2-1
length: 14
size: .
V: TRBV5-4

CDR3: CASSDLNTGELFF
DNA: TGTGCCAGCTCCGACTTGAACACCGGGGAGCTGTTTTTT
D: .
J: TRBJ2-2
length: 13
size: .
V: TRBV19

CDR3: CASSFGWDRGGEQYF
DNA: TGCGCCAGCAGCTTCGGTTGGGACAGGGGAGGCGAGCAGTACTTC
D: TRBD1
J: TRBJ2-7
length: 15
size: .
V: TRBV5-1

CDR3: CASSGRGGTSGDKQETQYF
DNA: TGTGCCAGCAGTGGCCGGGGGGGGACTAGCGGGGATAAACAAGAGACCCAGTACTTC
D: TRBD2
J: TRBJ2-5
length: 19
size: once
V: TRBV27

CDR3: CASSQAGEIQPQHF
DNA: TGTGCCAGCAGTCAGGCGGGGGAAATTCAGCCCCAGCATTTT
D: .
J: TRBJ1-5
length: 14
size: .
V: TRBV27

CDR3: CASSLRGATGLAGVWEQYF
DNA: TGTGCCAGCAGTTTAAGGGGAGCTACCGGACTAGCGGGAGTCTGGGAGCAGTACTTC
D: TRBD2
J: TRBJ2-7
length: 19
size: .
V: TRBV28

CDR3: CATSPRDRRETQYF
DNA: TGTGCCACCTCCCCCCGGGATCGACGAGAGACCCAGTACTTC
D: .
J: TRBJ2-5
length: 14
size: .
V: TRBV7-8

CDR3: CASSFLAGTTYEQYF
DNA: TGTGCCAGCAGCTTTCTTGCGGGAACAACCTACGAGCAGTACTTC
D: .
J: TRBJ2-7
length: 15
size: .
V: TRBV11-2

CDR3: CASSQGRANEQYF
DNA: TGTGCCAGCAGCCAGGGCAGGGCAAACGAGCAGTACTTC
D: .
J: TRBJ2-7
length: 13
size: .
V: TRBV5-4

CDR3: CSSPTDTEAFF
DNA: TGCAGTTCTCCGACAGACACTGAAGCTTTCTTT
D: .
J: TRBJ1-1
length: 11
size: .
V: TRBV20-1

CDR3: CASSFTSAGAQYF
DNA: TGTGCCAGCAGTTTCACGTCAGCGGGCGCGCAGTACTTC
D: .
J: TRBJ2-7
length: 13
size: .
V: TRBV27

CDR3: CASRPRGGEGGELFF
DNA: TGTGCCAGCAGACCACGAGGGGGCGAGGGCGGGGAGCTGTTTTTT
D: TRBD1
J: TRBJ2-2
length: 15
size: .
V: TRBV7-3

CDR3: CASSLGTSGSGADTQYF
DNA: TGCGCCAGCAGCTTGGGGACTAGCGGGAGTGGGGCAGATACGCAGTATTTT
D: TRBD2
J: TRBJ2-3
length: 17
size: .
V: TRBV5-1

CDR3: CSSYGGGFTEAFF
DNA: TGCAGCTCTTACGGGGGGGGTTTCACTGAAGCTTTCTTT
D: .
J: TRBJ1-1
length: 13
size: .
V: TRBV29-1

CDR3: CAIGYSRSPGQRAKNIQYF
DNA: TGTGCCATCGGATACTCCCGATCGCCGGGACAGAGAGCCAAAAACATTCAGTACTTC
D: TRBD1
J: TRBJ2-4
length: 19
size: .
V: TRBV27

CDR3: CASSTGQLWATGELFF
DNA: TGTGCCAGTAGTACGGGACAGCTTTGGGCCACCGGGGAGCTGTTTTTT
D: TRBD1
J: TRBJ2-2
length: 16
size: few
V: TRBV19

CDR3: CASSLTPRLAGGENTGELFF
DNA: TGTGCCAGCAGCCTAACCCCACGACTAGCGGGAGGGGAGAACACCGGGGAGCTGTTTTTT
D: TRBD2
J: TRBJ2-2
length: 20
size: .
V: TRBV11-3

CDR3: CAIRVGGSYEQYF
DNA: TGTGCCATCCGTGTGGGGGGATCCTACGAGCAGTACTTC
D: .
J: TRBJ2-7
length: 13
size: .
V: TRBV6-1

CDR3: CASRPRLGSNEQFF
DNA: TGTGCCAGCAGGCCCCGACTGGGTTCCAATGAGCAGTTCTTC
D: .
J: TRBJ2-1
length: 14
size: .
V: TRBV28

CDR3: CASSLVVLQETQYF
DNA: TGCGCCAGCAGCTTGGTAGTTCTCCAAGAGACCCAGTACTTC
D: .
J: TRBJ2-5
length: 14
size: .
V: TRBV5-1

CDR3: CASSPGTGPRNTIYF
DNA: TGTGCCAGCAGTCCGGGGACAGGTCCCAGAAACACCATATATTTT
D: TRBD1
J: TRBJ1-3
length: 15
size: .
V: TRBV28

CDR3: CASSTSGTGIYEQYF
DNA: TGTGCCAGCAGCACCTCCGGGACAGGGATCTACGAGCAGTACTTC
D: TRBD1
J: TRBJ2-7
length: 15
size: .
V: TRBV11-2

CDR3: CASSMREGRETQYF
DNA: TGTGCCAGTAGTATGAGGGAGGGCCGGGAGACCCAGTACTTC
D: TRBD2
J: TRBJ2-5
length: 14
size: .
V: TRBV19

CDR3: CASSPGANYGYTF
DNA: TGTGCCAGCAGCCCCGGAGCCAACTATGGCTACACCTTC
D: .
J: TRBJ1-2
length: 13
size: once
V: TRBV6-6

CDR3: CASSIDLAGGTDEQYF
DNA: TGTGCCAGTAGTATAGACCTAGCGGGAGGGACCGACGAGCAGTACTTC
D: TRBD2
J: TRBJ2-7
length: 16
size: .
V: TRBV19